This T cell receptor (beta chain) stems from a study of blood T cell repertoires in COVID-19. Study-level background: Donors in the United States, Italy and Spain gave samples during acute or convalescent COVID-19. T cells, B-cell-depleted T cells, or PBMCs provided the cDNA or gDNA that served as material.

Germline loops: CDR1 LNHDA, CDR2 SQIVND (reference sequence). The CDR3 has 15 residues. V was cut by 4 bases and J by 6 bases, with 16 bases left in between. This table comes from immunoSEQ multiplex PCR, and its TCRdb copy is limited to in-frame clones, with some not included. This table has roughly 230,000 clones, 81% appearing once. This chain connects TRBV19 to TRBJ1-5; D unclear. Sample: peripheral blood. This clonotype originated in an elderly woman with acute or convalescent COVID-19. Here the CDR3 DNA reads TGTGCCAGTAGTAAAGACGGGGAGATGGGTCAGCCCCAGCATTTT. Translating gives CASSKDGEMGQPQHF.